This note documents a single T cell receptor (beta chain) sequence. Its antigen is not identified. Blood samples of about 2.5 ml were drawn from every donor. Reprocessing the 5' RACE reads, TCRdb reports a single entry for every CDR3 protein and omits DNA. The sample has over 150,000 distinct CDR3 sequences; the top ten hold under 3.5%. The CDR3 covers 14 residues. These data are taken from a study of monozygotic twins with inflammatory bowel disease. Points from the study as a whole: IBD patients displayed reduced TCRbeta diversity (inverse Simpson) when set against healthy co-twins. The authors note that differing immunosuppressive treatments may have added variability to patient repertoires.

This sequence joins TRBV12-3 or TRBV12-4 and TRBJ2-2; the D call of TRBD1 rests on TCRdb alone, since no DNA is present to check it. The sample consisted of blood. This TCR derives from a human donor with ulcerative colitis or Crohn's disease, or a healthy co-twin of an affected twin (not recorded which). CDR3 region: CASSQDRATGELFF.